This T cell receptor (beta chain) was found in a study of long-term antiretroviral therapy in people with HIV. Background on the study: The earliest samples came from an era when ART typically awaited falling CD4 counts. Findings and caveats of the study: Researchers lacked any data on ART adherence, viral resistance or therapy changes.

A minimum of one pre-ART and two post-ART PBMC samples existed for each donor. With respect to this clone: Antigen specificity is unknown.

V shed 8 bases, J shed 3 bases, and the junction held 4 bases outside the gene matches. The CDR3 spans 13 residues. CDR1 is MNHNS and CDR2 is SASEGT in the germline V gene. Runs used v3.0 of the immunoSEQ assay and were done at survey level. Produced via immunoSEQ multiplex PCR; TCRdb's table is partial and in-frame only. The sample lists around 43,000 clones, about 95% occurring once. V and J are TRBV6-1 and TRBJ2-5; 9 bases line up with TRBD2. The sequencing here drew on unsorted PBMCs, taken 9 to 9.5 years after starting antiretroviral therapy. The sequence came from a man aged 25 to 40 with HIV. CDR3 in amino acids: CASSPSGEETQYF. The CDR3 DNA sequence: TGTGCCAGCTCACCTAGCGGGGAAGAGACCCAGTACTTC.